This T cell receptor beta chain was recovered during a study of T cells after yellow fever vaccination. The study, taken as a whole, reports: Most clones from primary vaccination resurfaced after the booster (approximately 96% CD4, 88% CD8). Although the secondary response was weaker, it peaked faster, at day 5 versus 15. Sorted repertoires could include abundant contaminating clonotypes from bulk cells.

The ends were cut back, 1 base at V and 10 bases at J, with 8 bases in the middle. The CDR3 spans 13 residues. Germline V gives CDR1 SGHTA, CDR2 FQGNSA. This clonotype has more than one count but fewer than ten. Its target is unknown. For TCR, cDNA came from 5'RACE template switching, which added a universal primer site and UMIs. TCRdb reprocessed the 5' RACE reads with MiXCR, giving one entry per CDR3 protein. The sample has roughly 300,000 distinct CDR3 sequences, around 7.3% seen once. The sequence derives from a man between 18 and 29 years old who received the YFV17D yellow fever vaccine. The V call is TRBV7-2, the J call TRBJ1-6; maybe TRBD1 (5 bases). Here the sequenced sample was PBMCs, taken about 41 days after the first yellow fever vaccination. CDR3 residues: CASSLGGFSPLHF. The CDR3, as DNA: TGTGCCAGCAGCTTAGGGGGGTTCTCACCCCTCCACTTT. Based on the CDR3 plus reference TRBV7-2 and TRBJ1-6, the full variable domain is GAGVSQSPSNKVTEKGKDVELRCDPISGHTALYWYRQSLGQGLEFLIYFQGNSAPDKSGLPSDRFSAERTGGSVSTLTIQRTQQEDSAVYLCASSLGGFSPLHFGNGTRLTVT.